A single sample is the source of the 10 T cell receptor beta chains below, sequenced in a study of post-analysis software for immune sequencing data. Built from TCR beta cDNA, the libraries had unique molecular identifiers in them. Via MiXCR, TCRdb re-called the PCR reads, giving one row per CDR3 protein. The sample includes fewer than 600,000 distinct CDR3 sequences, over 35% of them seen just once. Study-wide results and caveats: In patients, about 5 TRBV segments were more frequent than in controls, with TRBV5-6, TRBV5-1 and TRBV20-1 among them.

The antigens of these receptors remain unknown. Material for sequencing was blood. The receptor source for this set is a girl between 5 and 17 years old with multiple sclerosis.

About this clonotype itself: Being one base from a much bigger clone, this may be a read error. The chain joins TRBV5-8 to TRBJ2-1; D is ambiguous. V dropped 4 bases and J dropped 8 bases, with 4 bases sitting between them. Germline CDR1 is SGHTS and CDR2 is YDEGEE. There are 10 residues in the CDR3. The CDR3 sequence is CASSRYEQFF. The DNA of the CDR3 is TGTGCCAGCAGCCGATATGAGCAGTTCTTC.

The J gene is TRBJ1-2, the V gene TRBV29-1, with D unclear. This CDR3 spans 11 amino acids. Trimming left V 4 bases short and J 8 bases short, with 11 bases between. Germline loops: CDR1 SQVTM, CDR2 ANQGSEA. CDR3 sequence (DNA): TGCAGCGTTGTTTTGGGATCCGGCTACACCTTC. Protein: CSVVLGSGYTF.

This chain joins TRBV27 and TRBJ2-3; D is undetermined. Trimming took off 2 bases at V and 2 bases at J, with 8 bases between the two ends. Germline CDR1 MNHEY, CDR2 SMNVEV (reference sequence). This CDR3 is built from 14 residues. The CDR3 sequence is CASSLERPTDTQYF. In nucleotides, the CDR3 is TGTGCCAGCAGTTTAGAGCGACCCACAGATACGCAGTATTTT.

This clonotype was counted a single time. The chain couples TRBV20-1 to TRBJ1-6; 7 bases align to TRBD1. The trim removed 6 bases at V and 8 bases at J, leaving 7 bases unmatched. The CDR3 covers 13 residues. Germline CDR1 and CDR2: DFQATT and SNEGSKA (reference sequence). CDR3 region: CSAARGQHSPLHF. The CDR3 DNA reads TGCAGTGCCGCTCGGGGACAGCATTCACCCCTCCACTTT.

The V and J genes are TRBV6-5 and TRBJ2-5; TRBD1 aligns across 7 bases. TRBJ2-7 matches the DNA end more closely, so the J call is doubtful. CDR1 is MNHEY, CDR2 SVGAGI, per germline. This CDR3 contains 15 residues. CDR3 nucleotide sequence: TGTGCCAGCAGTTACGGCGGACAGGTCAACTACGAGCAGTACTTC. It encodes CASSYGGQVNYEQYF.

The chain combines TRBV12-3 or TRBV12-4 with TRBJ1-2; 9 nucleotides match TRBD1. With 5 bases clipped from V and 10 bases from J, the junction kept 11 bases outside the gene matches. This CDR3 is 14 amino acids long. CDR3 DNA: TGTGCCAGCAGTCGGGGACAGGGAAAGAGAGTCTACACCTTC. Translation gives CASSRGQGKRVYTF.

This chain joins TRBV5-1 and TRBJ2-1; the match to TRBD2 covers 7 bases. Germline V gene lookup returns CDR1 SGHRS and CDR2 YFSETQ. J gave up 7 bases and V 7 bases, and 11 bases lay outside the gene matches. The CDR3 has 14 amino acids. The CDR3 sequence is CASEAGLGGNEQFF. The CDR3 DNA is TGCGCCAGCGAGGCCGGACTAGGAGGGAATGAGCAGTTCTTC. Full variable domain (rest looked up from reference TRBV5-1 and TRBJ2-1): KAGVTQTPRYLIKTRGQQVTLSCSPISGHRSVSWYQQTPGQGLQFLFEYFSETQRNKGNFPGRFSGRQFSNSRSEMNVSTLELGDSALYLCASEAGLGGNEQFFGPGTRLTVL.

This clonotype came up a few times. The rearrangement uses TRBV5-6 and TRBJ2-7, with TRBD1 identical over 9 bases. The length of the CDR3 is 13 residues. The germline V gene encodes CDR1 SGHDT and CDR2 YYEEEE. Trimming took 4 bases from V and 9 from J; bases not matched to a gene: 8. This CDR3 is CASSPDRGGWQYF. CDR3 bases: TGTGCCAGCAGCCCGGACAGGGGTGGGTGGCAGTACTTC.

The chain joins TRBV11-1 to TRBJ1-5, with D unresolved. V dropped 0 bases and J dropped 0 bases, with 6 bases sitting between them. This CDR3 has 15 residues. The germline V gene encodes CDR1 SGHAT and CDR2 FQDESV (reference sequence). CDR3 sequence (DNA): TGTGCCAGCAGCTTAGCCAGAGATAGCAATCAGCCCCAGCATTTT. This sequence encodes CASSLARDSNQPQHF.

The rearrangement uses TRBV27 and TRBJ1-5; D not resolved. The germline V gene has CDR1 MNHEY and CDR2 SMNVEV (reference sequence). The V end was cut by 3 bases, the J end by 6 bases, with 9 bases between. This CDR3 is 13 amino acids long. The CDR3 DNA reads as TGTGCCAGCAGTTTTACGGACGGTCAGCCCCAGCATTTT. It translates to CASSFTDGQPQHF.